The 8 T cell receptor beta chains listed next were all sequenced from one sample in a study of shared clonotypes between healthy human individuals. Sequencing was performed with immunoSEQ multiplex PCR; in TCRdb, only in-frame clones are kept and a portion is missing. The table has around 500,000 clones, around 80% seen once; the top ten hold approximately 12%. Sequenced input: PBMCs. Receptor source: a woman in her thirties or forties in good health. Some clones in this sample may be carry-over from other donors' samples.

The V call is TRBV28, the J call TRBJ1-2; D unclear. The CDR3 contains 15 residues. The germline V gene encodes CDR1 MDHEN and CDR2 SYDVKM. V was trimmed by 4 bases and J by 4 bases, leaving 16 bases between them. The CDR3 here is CASSSPREAGYGYTF. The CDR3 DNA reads TGTGCCAGCAGTTCCCCCCGGGAGGCTGGCTATGGCTACACCTTC.

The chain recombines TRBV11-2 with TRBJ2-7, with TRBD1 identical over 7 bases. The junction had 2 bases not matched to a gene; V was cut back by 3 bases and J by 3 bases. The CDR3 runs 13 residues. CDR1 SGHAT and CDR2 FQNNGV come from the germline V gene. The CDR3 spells CASSFPGGYEQYF. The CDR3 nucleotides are TGTGCCAGCAGCTTCCCAGGGGGCTACGAGCAGTACTTC.

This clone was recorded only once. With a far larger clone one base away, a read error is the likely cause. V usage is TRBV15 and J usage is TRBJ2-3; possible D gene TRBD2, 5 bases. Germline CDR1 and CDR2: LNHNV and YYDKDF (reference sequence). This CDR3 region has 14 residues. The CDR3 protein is CTTSRETSWDTQYF. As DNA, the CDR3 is TGTACCACCAGCAGAGAAACTAGTTGGGATACGCAGTATTTT.

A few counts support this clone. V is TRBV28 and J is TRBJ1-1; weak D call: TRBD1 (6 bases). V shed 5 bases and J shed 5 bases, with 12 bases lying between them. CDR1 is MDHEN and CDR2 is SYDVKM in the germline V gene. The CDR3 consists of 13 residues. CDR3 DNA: TGTGCCAGCAGTGGATGGAGGGGGACTGAAGCTTTCTTT. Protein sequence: CASSGWRGTEAFF. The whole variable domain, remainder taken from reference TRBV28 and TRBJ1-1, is DVKVTQSSRYLVKRTGEKVFLECVQDMDHENMFWYRQDPGLGLRLIYFSYDVKMKEKGDIPEGYSVSREKKERFSLILESASTNQTSMYLCASSGWRGTEAFFGQGTRLTVV.

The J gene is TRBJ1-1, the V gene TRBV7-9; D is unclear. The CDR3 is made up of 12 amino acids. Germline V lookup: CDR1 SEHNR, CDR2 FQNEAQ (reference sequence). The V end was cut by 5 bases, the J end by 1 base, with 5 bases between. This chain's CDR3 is CASSPRNTEAFF. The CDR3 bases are TGTGCCAGCAGCCCCAGGAACACTGAAGCTTTCTTT.

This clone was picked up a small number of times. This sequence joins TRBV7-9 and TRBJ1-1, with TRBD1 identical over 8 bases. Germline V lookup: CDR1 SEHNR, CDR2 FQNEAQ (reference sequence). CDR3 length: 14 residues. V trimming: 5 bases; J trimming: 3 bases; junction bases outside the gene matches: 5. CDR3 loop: CASSPWTGYTEAFF. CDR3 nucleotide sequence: TGTGCCAGCAGCCCTTGGACAGGGTACACTGAAGCTTTCTTT.

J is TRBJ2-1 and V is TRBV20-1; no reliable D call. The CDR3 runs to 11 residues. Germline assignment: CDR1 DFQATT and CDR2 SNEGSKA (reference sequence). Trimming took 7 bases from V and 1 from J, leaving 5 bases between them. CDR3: CSGVSYNEQFF. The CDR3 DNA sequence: TGCAGTGGTGTATCCTACAATGAGCAGTTCTTC.

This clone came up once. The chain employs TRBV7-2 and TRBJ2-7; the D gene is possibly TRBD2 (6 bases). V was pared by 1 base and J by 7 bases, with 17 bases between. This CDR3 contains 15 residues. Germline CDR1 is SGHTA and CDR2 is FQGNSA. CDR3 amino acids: CASSLVRITREEQYF. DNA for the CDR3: TGTGCCAGCAGCTTAGTTCGGATTACACGGGAGGAGCAGTACTTC. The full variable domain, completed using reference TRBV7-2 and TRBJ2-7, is GAGVSQSPSNKVTEKGKDVELRCDPISGHTALYWYRQSLGQGLEFLIYFQGNSAPDKSGLPSDRFSAERTGGSVSTLTIQRTQQEDSAVYLCASSLVRITREEQYFGPGTRLTVT.